These T cell receptor beta chains were read from a single sample in a study of spatial heterogeneity in lung cancer. TCRdb itself ran the 5' RACE reads through MiXCR, one entry per CDR3 protein. The table includes 30,000 to 50,000 distinct CDR3 sequences, roughly 5.2% detected once. Sequencing was performed on PBMCs, taken at surgery. The receptors were gathered from a male donor with early-stage non-small cell lung cancer. CDR3s include the opening cysteine and the closing phenylalanine or tryptophan. A D gene is named only where the DNA matches it firmly. Clone size is stated in some rows and not others, as once, few, many or a class when expanded.

TRBJ2-5,.,TRBV28,many,TGTGCCAGCAGCAGGGACCGACTAACAGAGACCCAGTACTTC,CASSRDRLTETQYF
TRBJ1-1,TRBD1,TRBV5-6,many,TGTGCCAGCAGCTTGGAGGACAGGGATCGGAACACTGAAGCTTTCTTT,CASSLEDRDRNTEAFF
TRBJ1-6,.,TRBV27,many,TGTGCCAGCAGTTTAAAACCCTTAGGGGGGACCCATAATTCACCCCTCCACTTT,CASSLKPLGGTHNSPLHF
TRBJ1-6,.,TRBV4-1,many,TGCGCCAGCAGCCCTGTTGGCAGCCAGGTTTTTAATTCACCCCTCCACTTT,CASSPVGSQVFNSPLHF
TRBJ1-4,.,TRBV4-1,.,TGCGCCAGCAGCCAAGATTTTGGTGAAAAACTGTTTTTT,CASSQDFGEKLFF
TRBJ2-3,TRBD2,TRBV6-2/TRBV6-3,many,TGTGCCAGCAGCGTAGCGGGGGCGTTCAGGTATACGCAGTATTTT,CASSVAGAFRYTQYF
TRBJ2-1,TRBD2,TRBV7-2,many,TGTGCCAGCAGCCCAGCCCCGAGCGGGGACCCAATATACAATGAGCAGTTCTTC,CASSPAPSGDPIYNEQFF
TRBJ2-5,TRBD2,TRBV5-4,few,TGTGCCAGCAGCTTTCCGGGGGGCCAAGAGACCCAGTACTTC,CASSFPGGQETQYF
TRBJ1-6,.,TRBV30,many,TGTGCCTGGACCTATGGACGGGGGAATTCACCCCTCCACTTT,CAWTYGRGNSPLHF
TRBJ2-3,TRBD2,TRBV28,many,TGTGCCAGTGGACTAGCGGGGGTCTCCGGAGATACGCAGTATTTT,CASGLAGVSGDTQYF
TRBJ2-5,.,TRBV7-9,few,TGTGCCAGCAGCAACCGGGCTCCCCAAAGAGTGGAGACCCAGTACTTC,CASSNRAPQRVETQYF
TRBJ2-1,.,TRBV30,many,TGTGCCTGGAGTCCCCGCCTAGCCTACAATGAGCAGTTCTTC,CAWSPRLAYNEQFF
TRBJ1-4,TRBD1,TRBV20-1,many,TGCAGTGCTAGTCTTGGGACAGGGGGCGAAAAACTGTTTTTT,CSASLGTGGEKLFF